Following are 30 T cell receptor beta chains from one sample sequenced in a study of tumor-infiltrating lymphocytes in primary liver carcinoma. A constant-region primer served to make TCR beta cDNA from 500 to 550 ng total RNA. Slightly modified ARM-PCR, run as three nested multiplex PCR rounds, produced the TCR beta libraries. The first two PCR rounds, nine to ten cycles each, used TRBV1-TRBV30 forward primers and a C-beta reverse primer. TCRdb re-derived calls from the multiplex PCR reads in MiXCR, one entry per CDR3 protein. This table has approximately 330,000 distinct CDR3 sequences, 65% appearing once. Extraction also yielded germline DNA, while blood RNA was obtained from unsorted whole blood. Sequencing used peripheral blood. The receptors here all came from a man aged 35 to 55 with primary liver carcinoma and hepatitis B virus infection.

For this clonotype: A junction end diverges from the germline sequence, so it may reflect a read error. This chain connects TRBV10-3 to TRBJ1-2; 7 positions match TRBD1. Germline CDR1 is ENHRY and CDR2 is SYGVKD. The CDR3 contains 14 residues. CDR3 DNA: TGTGTCATCAGTATCAAGGGACAGTCCTATGGCTACACCTTC. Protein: CVISIKGQSYGYTF.

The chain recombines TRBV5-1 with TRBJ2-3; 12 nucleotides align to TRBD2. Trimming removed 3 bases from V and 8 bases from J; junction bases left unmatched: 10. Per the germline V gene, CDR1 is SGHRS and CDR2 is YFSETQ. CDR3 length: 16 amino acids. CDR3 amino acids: CASSSNLAGGAGTQYF. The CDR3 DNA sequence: TGCGCCAGCAGCTCAAATCTAGCGGGAGGGGCAGGTACGCAGTATTTT.

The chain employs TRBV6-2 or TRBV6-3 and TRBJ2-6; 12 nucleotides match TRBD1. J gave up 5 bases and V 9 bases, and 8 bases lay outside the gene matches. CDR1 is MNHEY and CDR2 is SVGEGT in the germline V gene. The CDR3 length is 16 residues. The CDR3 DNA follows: TGTGCCAGTTCCGGGACAGGGGGCTTCTGGGCCAACGTCCTGACTTTC. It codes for CASSGTGGFWANVLTF.

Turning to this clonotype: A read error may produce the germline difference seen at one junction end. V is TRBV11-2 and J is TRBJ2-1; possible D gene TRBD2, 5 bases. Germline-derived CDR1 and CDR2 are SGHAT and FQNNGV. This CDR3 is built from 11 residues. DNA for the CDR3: TGTGCCAGCAGCTTTCTAAGGGAGCACTTCTTC. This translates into CASSFLREHFF.

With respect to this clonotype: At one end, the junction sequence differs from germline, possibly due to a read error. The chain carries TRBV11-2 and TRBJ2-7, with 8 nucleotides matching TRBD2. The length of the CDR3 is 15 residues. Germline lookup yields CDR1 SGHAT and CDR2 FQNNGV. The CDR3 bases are TGTACCAGCAGCCAACTACTGGGACTAGAGTACGAGCAGTACTTC. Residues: CTSSQLLGLEYEQYF.

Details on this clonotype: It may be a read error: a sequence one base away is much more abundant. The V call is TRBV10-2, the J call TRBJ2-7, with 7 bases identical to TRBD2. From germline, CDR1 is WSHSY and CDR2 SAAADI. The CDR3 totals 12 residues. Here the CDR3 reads CASGTSVNELYF. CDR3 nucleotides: TGCGCCAGCGGAACTAGCGTAAACGAGCTGTACTTC.

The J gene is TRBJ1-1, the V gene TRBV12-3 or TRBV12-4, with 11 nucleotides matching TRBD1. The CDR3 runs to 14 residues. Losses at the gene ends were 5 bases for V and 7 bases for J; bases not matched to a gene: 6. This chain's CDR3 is CASSTRTGGSEAFF. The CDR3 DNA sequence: TGTGCCAGCAGTACCCGGACAGGGGGCAGTGAAGCTTTCTTT.

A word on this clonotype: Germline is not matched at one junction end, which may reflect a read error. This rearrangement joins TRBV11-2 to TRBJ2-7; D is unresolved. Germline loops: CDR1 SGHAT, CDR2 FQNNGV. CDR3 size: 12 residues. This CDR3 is CASCLDARKQYF. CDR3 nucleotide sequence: TGTGCCAGCTGCTTAGATGCCCGAAAGCAATACTTC.

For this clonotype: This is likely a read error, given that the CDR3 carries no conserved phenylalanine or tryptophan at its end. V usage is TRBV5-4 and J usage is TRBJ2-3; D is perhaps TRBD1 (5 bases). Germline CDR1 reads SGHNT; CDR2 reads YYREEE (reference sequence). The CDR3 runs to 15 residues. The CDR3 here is CASSLDQAGTDTQYL. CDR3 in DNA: TGTGCCAGTAGCTTGGATCAGGCAGGGACAGATACGCAGTATTTG.

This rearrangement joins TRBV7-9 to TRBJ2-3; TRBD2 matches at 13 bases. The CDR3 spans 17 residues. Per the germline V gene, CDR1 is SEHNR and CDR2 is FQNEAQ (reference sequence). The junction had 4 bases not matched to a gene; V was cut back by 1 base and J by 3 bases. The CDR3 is CASSLGTSGSRTDTQYF. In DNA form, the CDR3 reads TGTGCCAGCAGCTTAGGGACTAGCGGGAGTCGAACAGATACGCAGTATTTT. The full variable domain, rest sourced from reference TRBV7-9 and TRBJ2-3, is DTGVSQNPRHKITKRGQNVTFRCDPISEHNRLYWYRQTLGQGPEFLTYFQNEAQLEKSRLLSDRFSAERPKGSFSTLEIQRTEQGDSAMYLCASSLGTSGSRTDTQYFGPGTRLTVL.

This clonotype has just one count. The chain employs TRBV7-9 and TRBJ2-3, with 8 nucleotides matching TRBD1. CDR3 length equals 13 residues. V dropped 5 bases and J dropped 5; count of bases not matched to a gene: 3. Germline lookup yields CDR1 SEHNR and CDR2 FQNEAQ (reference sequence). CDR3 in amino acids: CASSATGEDTQYF. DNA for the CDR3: TGTGCCAGCAGCGCGACAGGGGAAGATACGCAGTATTTT.

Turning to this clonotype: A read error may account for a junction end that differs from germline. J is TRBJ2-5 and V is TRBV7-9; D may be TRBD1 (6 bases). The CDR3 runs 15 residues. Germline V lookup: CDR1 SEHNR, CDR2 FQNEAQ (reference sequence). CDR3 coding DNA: TGTGTCAGCAGACCTCCTCTGCGAGGGGGAGAGACCCAGTACTTC. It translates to CVSRPPLRGGETQYF.

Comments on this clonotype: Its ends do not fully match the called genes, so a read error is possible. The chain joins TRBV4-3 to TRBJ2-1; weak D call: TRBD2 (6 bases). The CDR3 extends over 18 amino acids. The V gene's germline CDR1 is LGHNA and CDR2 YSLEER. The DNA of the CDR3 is TGCGCCAGCAGCCAATACAACCGCGACGCCTCGGACTACAATGAGCAGTCCTTC. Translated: CASSQYNRDASDYNEQSF.

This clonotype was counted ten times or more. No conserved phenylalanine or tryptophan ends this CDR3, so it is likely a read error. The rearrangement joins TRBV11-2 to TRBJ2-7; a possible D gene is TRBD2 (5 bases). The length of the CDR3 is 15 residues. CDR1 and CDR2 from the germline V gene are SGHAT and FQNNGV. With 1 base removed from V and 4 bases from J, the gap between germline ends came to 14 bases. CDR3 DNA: TGTGCCAGCAGCTTAGGAACAGAAACGGGATACGAGCAGTACTAC. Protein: CASSLGTETGYEQYY.

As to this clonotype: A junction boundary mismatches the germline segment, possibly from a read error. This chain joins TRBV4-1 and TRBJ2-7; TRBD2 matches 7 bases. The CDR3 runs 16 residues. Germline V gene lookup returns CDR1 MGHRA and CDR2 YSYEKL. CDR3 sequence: CASSQSLAEPLYEQCF. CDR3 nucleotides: TGCGCCAGCAGCCAATCCCTAGCGGAGCCACTTTACGAGCAGTGCTTC.

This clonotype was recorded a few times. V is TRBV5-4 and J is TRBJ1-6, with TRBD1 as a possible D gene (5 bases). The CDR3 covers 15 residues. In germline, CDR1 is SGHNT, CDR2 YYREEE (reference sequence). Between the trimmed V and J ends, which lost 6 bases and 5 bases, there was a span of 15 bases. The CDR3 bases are TGTGCCAGCAAGATTATGGGGGTCGATAATTCACCCCTCCACTTT. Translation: CASKIMGVDNSPLHF.

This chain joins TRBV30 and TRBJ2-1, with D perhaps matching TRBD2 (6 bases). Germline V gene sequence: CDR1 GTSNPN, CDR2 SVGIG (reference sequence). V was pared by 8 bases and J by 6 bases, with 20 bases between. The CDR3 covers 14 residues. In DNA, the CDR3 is TGTGCCGGTTCCCTGGGGGGTAGTCGCAATGAGCAGTTCTTC. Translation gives CAGSLGGSRNEQFF.

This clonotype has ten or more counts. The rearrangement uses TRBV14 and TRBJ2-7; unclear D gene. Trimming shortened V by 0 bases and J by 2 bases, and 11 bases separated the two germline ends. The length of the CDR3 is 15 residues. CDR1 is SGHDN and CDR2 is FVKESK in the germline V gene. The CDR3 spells CASSQDVQFPYEQYF. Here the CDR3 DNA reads TGTGCCAGCAGCCAAGACGTTCAGTTCCCCTACGAGCAGTACTTC.

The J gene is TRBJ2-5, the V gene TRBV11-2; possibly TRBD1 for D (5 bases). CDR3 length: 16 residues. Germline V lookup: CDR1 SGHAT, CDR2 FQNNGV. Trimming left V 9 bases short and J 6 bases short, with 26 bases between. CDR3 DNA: TGTGCCAGTAGTACACCAGACCAGGGCCTATGGCAGACCCAGTACTTC. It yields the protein CASSTPDQGLWQTQYF.

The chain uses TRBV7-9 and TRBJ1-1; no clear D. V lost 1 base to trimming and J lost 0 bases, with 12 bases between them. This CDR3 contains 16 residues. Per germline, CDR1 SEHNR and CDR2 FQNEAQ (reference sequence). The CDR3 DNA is TGTGCCAGCAGCTTAGATTTTGGCAGGATGAACACTGAAGCTTTCTTT. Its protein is CASSLDFGRMNTEAFF.

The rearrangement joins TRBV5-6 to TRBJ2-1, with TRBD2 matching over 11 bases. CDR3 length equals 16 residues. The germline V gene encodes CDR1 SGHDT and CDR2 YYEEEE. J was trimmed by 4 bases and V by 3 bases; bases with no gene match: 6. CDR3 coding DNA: TGTGCCAGCAGCTCTGCGGGACTAGCGGATTACAATGAGCAGTTCTTC. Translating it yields CASSSAGLADYNEQFF. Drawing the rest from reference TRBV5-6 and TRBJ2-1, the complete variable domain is DAGVTQSPTHLIKTRGQQVTLRCSPKSGHDTVSWYQQALGQGPQFIFQYYEEEERQRGNFPDRFSGHQFPNYSSELNVNALLLGDSALYLCASSSAGLADYNEQFFGPGTRLTVL.

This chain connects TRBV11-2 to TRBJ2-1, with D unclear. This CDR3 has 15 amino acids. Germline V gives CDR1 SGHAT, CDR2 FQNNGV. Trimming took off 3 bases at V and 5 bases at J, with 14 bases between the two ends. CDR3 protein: CASSLVWNQDNEQFF. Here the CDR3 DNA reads TGTGCCAGCAGCTTGGTATGGAATCAGGACAATGAGCAGTTCTTC.

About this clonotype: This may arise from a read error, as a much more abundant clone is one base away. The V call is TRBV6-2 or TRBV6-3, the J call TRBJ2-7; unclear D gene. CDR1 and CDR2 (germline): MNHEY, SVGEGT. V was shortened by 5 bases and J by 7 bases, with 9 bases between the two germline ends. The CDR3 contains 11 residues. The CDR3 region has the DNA TGTGCCAGCAGTAATATAGGAGAGCAGTACTTC. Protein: CASSNIGEQYF.

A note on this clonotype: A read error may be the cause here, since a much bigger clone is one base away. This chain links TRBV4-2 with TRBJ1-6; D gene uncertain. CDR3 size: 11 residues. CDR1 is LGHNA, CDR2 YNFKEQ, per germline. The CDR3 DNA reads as TGTGCCAGCAGCCAAGATTCATCCCTCCACTTT. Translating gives CASSQDSSLHF.

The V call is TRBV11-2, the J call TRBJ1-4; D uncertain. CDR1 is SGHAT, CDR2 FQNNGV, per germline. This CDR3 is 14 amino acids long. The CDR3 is CASCLDRLNEKLFF. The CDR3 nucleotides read TGTGCAAGCTGCTTAGATAGGCTTAATGAAAAACTGTTTTTT. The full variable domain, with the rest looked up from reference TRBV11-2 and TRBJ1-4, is EAGVAQSPRYKIIEKRQSVAFWCNPISGHATLYWYQQILGQGPKLLIQFQNNGVVDDSQLPKDRFSAERLKGVDSTLKIQPAKLEDSAVYLCASCLDRLNEKLFFGSGTQLSVL.

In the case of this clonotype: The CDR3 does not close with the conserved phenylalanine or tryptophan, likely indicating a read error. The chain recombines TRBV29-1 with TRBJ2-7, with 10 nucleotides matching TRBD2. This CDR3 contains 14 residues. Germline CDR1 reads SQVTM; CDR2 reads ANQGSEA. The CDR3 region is CCVEFPSGSGEQYL. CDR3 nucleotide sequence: TGCTGCGTTGAATTTCCTAGCGGGAGTGGGGAGCAGTACCTC.

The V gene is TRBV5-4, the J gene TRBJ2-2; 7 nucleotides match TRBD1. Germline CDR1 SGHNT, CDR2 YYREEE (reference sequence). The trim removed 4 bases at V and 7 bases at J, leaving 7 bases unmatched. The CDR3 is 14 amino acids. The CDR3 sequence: CASSLEQGYGELFF. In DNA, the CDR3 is TGTGCCAGCAGCCTAGAACAGGGGTACGGGGAGCTGTTTTTT.

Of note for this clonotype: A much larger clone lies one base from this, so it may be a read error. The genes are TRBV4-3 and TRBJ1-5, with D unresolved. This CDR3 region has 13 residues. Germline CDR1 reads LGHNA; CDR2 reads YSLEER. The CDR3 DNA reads TGCGCCAGCAGACAAGATCGCCAGCAGCCCCAGCATTTT. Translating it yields CASRQDRQQPQHF.

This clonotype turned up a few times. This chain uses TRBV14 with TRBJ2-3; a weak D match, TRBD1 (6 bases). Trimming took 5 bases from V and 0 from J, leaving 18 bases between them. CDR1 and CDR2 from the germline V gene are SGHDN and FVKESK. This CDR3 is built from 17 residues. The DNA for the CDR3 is TGTGCCAGCAGCAGTCCCAGAGGGACAAAAAGCACAGATACGCAGTATTTT. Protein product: CASSSPRGTKSTDTQYF.

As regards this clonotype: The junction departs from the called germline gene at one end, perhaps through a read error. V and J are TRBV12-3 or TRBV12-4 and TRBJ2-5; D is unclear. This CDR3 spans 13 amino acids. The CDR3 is CTSSPDTQETQYF. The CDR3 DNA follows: TGTACCAGCAGTCCCGACACACAAGAGACCCAGTACTTC.